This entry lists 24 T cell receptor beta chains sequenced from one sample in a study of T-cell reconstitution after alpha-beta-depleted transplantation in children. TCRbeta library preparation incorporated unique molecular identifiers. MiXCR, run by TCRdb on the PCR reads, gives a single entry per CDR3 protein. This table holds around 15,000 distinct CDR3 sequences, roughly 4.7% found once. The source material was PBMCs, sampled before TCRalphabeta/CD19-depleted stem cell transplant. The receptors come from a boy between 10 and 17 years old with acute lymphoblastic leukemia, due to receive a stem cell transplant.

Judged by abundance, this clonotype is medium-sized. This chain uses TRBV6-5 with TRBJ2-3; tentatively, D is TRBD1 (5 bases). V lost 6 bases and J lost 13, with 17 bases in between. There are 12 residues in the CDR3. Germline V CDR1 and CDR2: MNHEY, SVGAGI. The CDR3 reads CASRPNRFQEYF. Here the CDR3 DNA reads TGTGCCAGCAGACCCAACAGGTTCCAGGAGTATTTT.

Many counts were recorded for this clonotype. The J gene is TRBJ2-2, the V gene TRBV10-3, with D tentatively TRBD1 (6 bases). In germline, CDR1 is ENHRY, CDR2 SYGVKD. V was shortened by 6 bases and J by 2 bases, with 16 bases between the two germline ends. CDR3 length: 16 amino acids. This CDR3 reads CAISSTGSKNTGELFF. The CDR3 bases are TGTGCCATCAGCTCAACAGGGTCGAAAAACACCGGGGAGCTGTTTTTT.

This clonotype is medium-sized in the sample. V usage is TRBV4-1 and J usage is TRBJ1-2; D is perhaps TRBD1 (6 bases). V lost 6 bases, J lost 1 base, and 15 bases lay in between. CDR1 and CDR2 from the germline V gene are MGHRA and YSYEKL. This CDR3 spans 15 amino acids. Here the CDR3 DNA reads TGCGCCAGCAGGCCGACAGGAGCTCATAACTATGGCTACACCTTC. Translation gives CASRPTGAHNYGYTF.

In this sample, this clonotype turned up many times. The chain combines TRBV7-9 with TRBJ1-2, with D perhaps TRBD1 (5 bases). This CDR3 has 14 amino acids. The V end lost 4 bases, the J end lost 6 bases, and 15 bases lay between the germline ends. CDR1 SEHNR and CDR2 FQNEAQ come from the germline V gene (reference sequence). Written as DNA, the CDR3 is TGTGCCAGCAGCTCCTCCGCCGGGGCGAATGGCTACACCTTC. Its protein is CASSSSAGANGYTF.

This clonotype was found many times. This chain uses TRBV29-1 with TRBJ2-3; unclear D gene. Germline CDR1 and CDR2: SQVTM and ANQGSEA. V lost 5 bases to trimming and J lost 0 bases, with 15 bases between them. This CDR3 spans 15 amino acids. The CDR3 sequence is CSVSTDNLSTDTQYF. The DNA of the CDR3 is TGCAGCGTTTCTACCGACAATCTTAGCACAGATACGCAGTATTTT.

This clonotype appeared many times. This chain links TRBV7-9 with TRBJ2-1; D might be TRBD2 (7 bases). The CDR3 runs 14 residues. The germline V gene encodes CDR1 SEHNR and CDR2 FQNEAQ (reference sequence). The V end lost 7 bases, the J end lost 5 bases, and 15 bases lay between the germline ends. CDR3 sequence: CASIKRGGHNEQFF. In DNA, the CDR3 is TGTGCCAGCATCAAAAGGGGGGGCCACAATGAGCAGTTCTTC.

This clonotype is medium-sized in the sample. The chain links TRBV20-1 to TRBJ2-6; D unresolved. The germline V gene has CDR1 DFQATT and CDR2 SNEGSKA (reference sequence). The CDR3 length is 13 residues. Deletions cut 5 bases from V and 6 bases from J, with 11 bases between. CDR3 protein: CSASTGQANVLTF. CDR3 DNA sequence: TGCAGTGCTTCCACCGGGCAGGCCAACGTCCTGACTTTC.

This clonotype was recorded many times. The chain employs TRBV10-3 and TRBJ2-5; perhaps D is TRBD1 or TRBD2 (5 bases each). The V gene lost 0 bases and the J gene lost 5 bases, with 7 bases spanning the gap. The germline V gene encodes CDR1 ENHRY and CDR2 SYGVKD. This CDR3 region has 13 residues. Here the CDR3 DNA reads TGTGCCATCAGTGAGTCGTGGGGGGAGACCCAGTACTTC. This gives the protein CAISESWGETQYF.

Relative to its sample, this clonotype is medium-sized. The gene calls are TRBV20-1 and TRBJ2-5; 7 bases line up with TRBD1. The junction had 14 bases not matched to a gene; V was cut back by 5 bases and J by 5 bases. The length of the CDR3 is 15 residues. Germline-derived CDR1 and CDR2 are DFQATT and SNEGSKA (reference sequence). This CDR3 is CSAGTWDRKLETQYF. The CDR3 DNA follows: TGCAGTGCTGGCACTTGGGACAGAAAGTTGGAGACCCAGTACTTC.

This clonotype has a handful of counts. The CDR3 loop reads CAFTKQGALFLAKNIQYF. The CDR3 DNA is TGTGCCTTCACAAAGCAGGGGGCCTTATTTCTAGCCAAAAACATTCAGTACTTC. V usage is TRBV2 and J usage is TRBJ2-4; 8 bases match TRBD1. In germline, CDR1 is SNHLY, CDR2 FYNNEI. The J segment lost 0 bases and the V segment lost 11 bases, leaving 18 bases of the junction unmatched. The CDR3 has 18 residues.

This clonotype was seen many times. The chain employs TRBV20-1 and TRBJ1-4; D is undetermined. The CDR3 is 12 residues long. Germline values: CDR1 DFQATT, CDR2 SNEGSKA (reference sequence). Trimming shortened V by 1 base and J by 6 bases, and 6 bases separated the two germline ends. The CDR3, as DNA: TGCAGTGCTAGAGTCGGGGATGAAAAACTGTTTTTT. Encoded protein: CSARVGDEKLFF.

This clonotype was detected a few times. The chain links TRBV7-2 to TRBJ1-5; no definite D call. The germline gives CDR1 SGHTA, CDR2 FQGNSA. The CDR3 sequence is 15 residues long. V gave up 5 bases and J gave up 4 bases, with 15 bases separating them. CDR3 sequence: CASSAQWAENQPQHF. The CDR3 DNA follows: TGTGCCAGCAGCGCACAATGGGCGGAAAATCAGCCCCAGCATTTT.

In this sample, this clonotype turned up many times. The CDR3 DNA reads as TGTGCCAGCAGCCTACTTCAGGCCACCATATATTTT. Amino acids: CASSLLQATIYF. The chain recombines TRBV7-9 with TRBJ1-3, with D hard to call. Germline V gene data show CDR1 as SEHNR and CDR2 as FQNEAQ (reference sequence). V was pared by 5 bases and J by 9 bases, with 11 bases between. The CDR3 is 12 amino acids.

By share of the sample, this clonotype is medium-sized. In DNA, the CDR3 is TGCAGCGCTACAGCGGGGATCGGCGATGAGCAGTTCTTC. Encoded protein: CSATAGIGDEQFF. V and J are TRBV29-1 and TRBJ2-1; 7 bases line up with TRBD2. The CDR3 totals 13 residues. V shed 7 bases, J shed 8 bases, and the junction held 11 bases outside the gene matches. Germline CDR1 SQVTM, CDR2 ANQGSEA.

The CDR3 here is CAMGPGYDRGTGELFF. The CDR3 region has the DNA TGTGCCATGGGCCCCGGCTACGACAGGGGCACCGGGGAGCTGTTTTTT. This chain connects TRBV5-6 to TRBJ2-2; 8 nucleotides align to TRBD1. Losses at the gene ends were 9 bases for V and 4 bases for J; bases not matched to a gene: 14. In germline, CDR1 is SGHDT, CDR2 YYEEEE. The CDR3 loop spans 16 amino acids.

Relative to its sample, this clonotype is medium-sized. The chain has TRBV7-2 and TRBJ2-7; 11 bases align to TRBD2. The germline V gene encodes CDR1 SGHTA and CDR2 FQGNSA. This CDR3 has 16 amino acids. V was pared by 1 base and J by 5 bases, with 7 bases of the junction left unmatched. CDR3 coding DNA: TGTGCCAGCAGCTTAGGACTAGCGGGAAATGCCCACGAGCAGTACTTC. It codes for CASSLGLAGNAHEQYF. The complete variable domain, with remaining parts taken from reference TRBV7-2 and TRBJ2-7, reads GAGVSQSPSNKVTEKGKDVELRCDPISGHTALYWYRQSLGQGLEFLIYFQGNSAPDKSGLPSDRFSAERTGGSVSTLTIQRTQQEDSAVYLCASSLGLAGNAHEQYFGPGTRLTVT.

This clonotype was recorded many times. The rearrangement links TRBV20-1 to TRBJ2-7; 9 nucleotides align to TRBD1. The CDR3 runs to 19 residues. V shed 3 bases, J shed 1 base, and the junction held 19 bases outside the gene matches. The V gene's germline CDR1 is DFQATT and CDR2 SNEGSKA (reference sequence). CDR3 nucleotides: TGCAGTGCTAGGGTTCTCGGGACAGGGTCCGGCCGGGATTCCTACGAGCAGTACTTC. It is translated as CSARVLGTGSGRDSYEQYF.

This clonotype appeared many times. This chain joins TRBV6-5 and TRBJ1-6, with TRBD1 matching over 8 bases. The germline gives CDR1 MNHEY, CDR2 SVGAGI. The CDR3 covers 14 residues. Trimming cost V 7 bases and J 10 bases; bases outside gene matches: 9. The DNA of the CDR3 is TGTGCCAGCACAAAACAGGGGGTACGGTCACCCCTCCACTTT. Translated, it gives CASTKQGVRSPLHF.

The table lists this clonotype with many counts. This chain's CDR3 is CASSQDFGGGYTEAFF. CDR3 DNA: TGTGCCAGCAGCCAAGATTTTGGGGGTGGTTACACTGAAGCTTTCTTT. The chain has TRBV14 and TRBJ1-1, with D maybe TRBD1 (5 bases). V lost 0 bases and J lost 3, with 14 bases in between. The CDR3 extends over 16 amino acids. Germline CDR1 SGHDN, CDR2 FVKESK.

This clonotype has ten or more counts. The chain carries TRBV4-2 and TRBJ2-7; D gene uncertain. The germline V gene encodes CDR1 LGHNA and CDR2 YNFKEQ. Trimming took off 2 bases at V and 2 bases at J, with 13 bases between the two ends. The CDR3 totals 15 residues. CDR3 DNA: TGTGCCAGCAGCCAAATCCGGTCCAGTACCTACGAGCAGTACTTC. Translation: CASSQIRSSTYEQYF.

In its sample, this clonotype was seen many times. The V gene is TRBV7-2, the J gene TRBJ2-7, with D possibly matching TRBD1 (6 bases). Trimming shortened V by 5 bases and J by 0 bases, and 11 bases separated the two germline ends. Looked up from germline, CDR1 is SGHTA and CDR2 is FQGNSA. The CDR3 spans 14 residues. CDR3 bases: TGTGCCAGCAGCCGAGACAGGAGCTCCTACGAGCAGTACTTC. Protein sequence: CASSRDRSSYEQYF. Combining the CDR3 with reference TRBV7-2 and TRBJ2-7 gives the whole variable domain GAGVSQSPSNKVTEKGKDVELRCDPISGHTALYWYRQSLGQGLEFLIYFQGNSAPDKSGLPSDRFSAERTGGSVSTLTIQRTQQEDSAVYLCASSRDRSSYEQYFGPGTRLTVT.

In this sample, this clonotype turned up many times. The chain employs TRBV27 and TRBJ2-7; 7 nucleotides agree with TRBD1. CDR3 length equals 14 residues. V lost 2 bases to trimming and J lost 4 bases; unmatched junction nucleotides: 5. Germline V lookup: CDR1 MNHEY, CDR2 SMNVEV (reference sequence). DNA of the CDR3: TGTGCCAGCAGTTTAAAGGGGGCAGGGTACGAGCAGTACTTC. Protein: CASSLKGAGYEQYF.

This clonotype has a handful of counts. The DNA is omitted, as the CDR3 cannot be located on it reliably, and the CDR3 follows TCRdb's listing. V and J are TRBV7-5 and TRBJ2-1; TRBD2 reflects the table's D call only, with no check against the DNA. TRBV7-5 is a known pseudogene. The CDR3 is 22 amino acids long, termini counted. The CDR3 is CISVPEAKPGLAGPRPYNEQFF.

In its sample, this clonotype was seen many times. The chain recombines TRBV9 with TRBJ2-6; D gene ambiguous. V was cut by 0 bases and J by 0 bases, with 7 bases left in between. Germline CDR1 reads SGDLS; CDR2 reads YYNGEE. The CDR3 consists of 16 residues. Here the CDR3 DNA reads TGTGCCAGCAGCGTAGACCATAACTCTGGGGCCAACGTCCTGACTTTC. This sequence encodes CASSVDHNSGANVLTF.